This TCR beta chain is drawn from a study of cytomegalovirus exposure and HLA in healthy donors. Broader study findings: Later, an analysis found that common viral pathogens appeared to be linked with several of the most significant clusters. Rare sequences made up most TCRs, while some public TCRs were found in many donors. A later analysis showed TCR association rates differing by HLA locus, peaking at DRB1 and lowest at HLA-C. Across all donors, roughly uniform sequencing depth was an assumption of the presence/absence analyses.

PCR amplification relied on 60 Vbeta primers (plus 13 Jbeta primers). Using immunoSEQ multiplex PCR, the repertoire was profiled, and TCRdb retains in-frame clones only, with some absent. The data contain about 120,000 clones, less than 80% of them singletons. In germline, CDR1 is SQVTM, CDR2 ANQGSEA. The CDR3 is 16 residues long. V lost 4 bases and J lost 0; bases outside the gene matches: 8. Worth noting for this clone: The antigen is not known.

The sample consisted of PBMCs. This chain connects TRBV29-1 to TRBJ1-2, with 10 bases matching TRBD1. This receptor was taken from a woman in her 40s in good health and CMV-seropositive. The CDR3 spells CSVGGQGIGSNYGYTF. The CDR3 DNA reads as TGCAGCGTTGGGGGACAGGGGATAGGGTCTAACTATGGCTACACCTTC.